The 3 T cell receptor beta chains below come from one sample, sequenced in a study of human T cells and chemical hapten exposure. Time point indicated: patch test 3, about 24 weeks after DPC sensitization. The treatment is: therapeutic diphenylcyclopropenone sensitization with weekly scalp DPC. TCRdb recomputed calls from the RACE reads with MiXCR, one row per CDR3 protein. The sample carries 95,000 to 150,000 distinct CDR3 sequences, about 11% recorded once. Specimen: whole blood, collected in connection with sensitization to the hapten diphenylcyclopropenone (DPC). The receptors come from a woman aged 50 to 60 with alopecia areata. Some clones in this sample may be carry-over from other donors' samples.

The gene calls are TRBV20-1 and TRBJ2-7, with D unresolved. From germline, CDR1 is DFQATT and CDR2 SNEGSKA (reference sequence). Trimming removed 0 bases at V and 3 bases at J, with 12 bases between. There are 14 residues in the CDR3. This CDR3 reads CSARDRQEGYEQYF. The CDR3, as DNA: TGCAGTGCTAGAGATCGGCAGGAAGGCTACGAGCAGTACTTC.

This clonotype was counted ten times or more. The chain combines TRBV29-1 with TRBJ2-5; the D gene is possibly TRBD2 (7 bases). The CDR3 covers 13 residues. Germline values: CDR1 SQVTM, CDR2 ANQGSEA. Trimming cost V 6 bases and J 5 bases, with 16 bases left between them. In nucleotides, the CDR3 is TGCAGCGTAGAACCCAGGGGAGGGGAGACCCAGTACTTC. Translating it yields CSVEPRGGETQYF. Combining the CDR3 with reference TRBV29-1 and TRBJ2-5 gives the whole variable domain SAVISQKPSRDICQRGTSLTIQCQVDSQVTMMFWYRQQPGQSLTLIATANQGSEATYESGFVIDKFPISRPNLTFSTLTVSNMSPEDSSIYLCSVEPRGGETQYFGPGTRLLVL.

The genes are TRBV28 and TRBJ1-6, with 7 bases aligning to TRBD1. Germline loops: CDR1 MDHEN, CDR2 SYDVKM. The CDR3 is 14 residues long. J was trimmed by 9 bases and V by 3 bases; bases with no gene match: 5. The CDR3 DNA follows: TGTGCCAGCAGTTTGACAGGGTTCCTTTCACCCCTCCACTTT. It codes for CASSLTGFLSPLHF.